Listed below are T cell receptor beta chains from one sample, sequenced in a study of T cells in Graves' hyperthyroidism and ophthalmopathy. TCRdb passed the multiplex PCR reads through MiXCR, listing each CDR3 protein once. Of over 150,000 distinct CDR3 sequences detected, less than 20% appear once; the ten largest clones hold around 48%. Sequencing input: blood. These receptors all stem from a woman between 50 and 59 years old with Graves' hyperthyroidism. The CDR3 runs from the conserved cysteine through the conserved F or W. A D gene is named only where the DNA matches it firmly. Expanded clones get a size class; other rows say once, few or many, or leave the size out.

CDR3 DNA: TGCGCCAGCAGCTTGGCCGGACCGCACCAAGAGACCCAGTACTTC
CDR3 protein: CASSLAGPHQETQYF
V gene: TRBV5-1
J gene: TRBJ2-5
D gene: .
clone size: many

CDR3 DNA: TGTGCCAGCAGTTTGTCTGGCTCCCCATTGACCTACGAGCAGTACTTC
CDR3 protein: CASSLSGSPLTYEQYF
V gene: TRBV12-3/TRBV12-4
J gene: TRBJ2-7
D gene: .
clone size: many

CDR3 DNA: TGTGCCAGCAGTTGGACTAGCGGGAGGGCCGTCAATGAGCAGTTCTTC
CDR3 protein: CASSWTSGRAVNEQFF
V gene: TRBV12-3/TRBV12-4
J gene: TRBJ2-1
D gene: TRBD2
clone size: .

CDR3 DNA: TGTGCCAGCAGCTTGGCTAGCGGGATGCACACAGATACGCAGTATTTT
CDR3 protein: CASSLASGMHTDTQYF
V gene: TRBV13
J gene: TRBJ2-3
D gene: TRBD2
clone size: many

CDR3 DNA: TGTGCCAGCAGTTTCCCCCCCGGCGGGGGGGCTAGGTCGGAGCAGTTCTTC
CDR3 protein: CASSFPPGGGARSEQFF
V gene: TRBV28
J gene: TRBJ2-1
D gene: TRBD2
clone size: many

CDR3 DNA: TGTGCCAGTAGTATTGGAGACGGAGATACGCAGTATTTT
CDR3 protein: CASSIGDGDTQYF
V gene: TRBV19
J gene: TRBJ2-3
D gene: .
clone size: few

CDR3 DNA: TGTGCCAGCAGCTTAGGCGGGGGGGCCCGGGCTTTCTTT
CDR3 protein: CASSLGGGARAFF
V gene: TRBV11-2
J gene: TRBJ1-1
D gene: .
clone size: many

CDR3 DNA: TGTGCCAGCAGTCCAGACAGGGGTCAAAGCTCCTACAATGAGCAGTTCTTC
CDR3 protein: CASSPDRGQSSYNEQFF
V gene: TRBV27
J gene: TRBJ2-1
D gene: TRBD1
clone size: many

CDR3 DNA: TGTGCCAGCAGTCCCCTAGCGGGAGGGCCGAATGAGCAGTTCTTC
CDR3 protein: CASSPLAGGPNEQFF
V gene: TRBV27
J gene: TRBJ2-1
D gene: TRBD2
clone size: many

CDR3 DNA: TGTGCCAGCAGCTTGACAGCGGGAGGCTTCTACGAGCAGTACTTC
CDR3 protein: CASSLTAGGFYEQYF
V gene: TRBV5-6
J gene: TRBJ2-7
D gene: TRBD2
clone size: many

CDR3 DNA: TGTGCCAGCAGCTTTTCCGGGATCATAACCCACGAGCAGTACTTC
CDR3 protein: CASSFSGIITHEQYF
V gene: TRBV5-5
J gene: TRBJ2-7
D gene: .
clone size: .

CDR3 DNA: TGTGCCAGTAGTTGGGAGCGAGCTAGCGGGGACACCTACAATGAGCAGTTCTTC
CDR3 protein: CASSWERASGDTYNEQFF
V gene: TRBV19
J gene: TRBJ2-1
D gene: TRBD2
clone size: .